This T cell receptor (beta chain) was identified in a study of cytomegalovirus exposure and HLA in healthy donors. The wider study: Clustering assigned over 70% of the approximately 400 genotyped donors to the Caucasian-associated ancestry cluster. Study results and limitations: Cytomegalovirus-associated TCR beta chains were listed, numbering some 170.

Trimming left V 4 bases short and J 3 bases short, with 8 bases between. CDR1 and CDR2 (germline): SGHNT, YYREEE (reference sequence). The CDR3 is 13 amino acids. Points on this clone: What it binds is not known.

Vbeta (60) and Jbeta (13) primers were used in the PCR. TCRdb's copy holds only in-frame clones and misses some; the assay was immunoSEQ multiplex PCR. The sample shows approximately 190,000 clones, and about 0.74% sits with its ten largest clones. The chain is built from TRBV5-4 and TRBJ1-5, with unresolved D. Sequencing used PBMCs. The sequence was obtained from a boy between 10 and 17 years old in good health and CMV-seronegative. The chain's CDR3 is CASSASVNQPQHF. In DNA, the CDR3 is TGTGCCAGCAGCGCTAGCGTCAATCAGCCCCAGCATTTT.